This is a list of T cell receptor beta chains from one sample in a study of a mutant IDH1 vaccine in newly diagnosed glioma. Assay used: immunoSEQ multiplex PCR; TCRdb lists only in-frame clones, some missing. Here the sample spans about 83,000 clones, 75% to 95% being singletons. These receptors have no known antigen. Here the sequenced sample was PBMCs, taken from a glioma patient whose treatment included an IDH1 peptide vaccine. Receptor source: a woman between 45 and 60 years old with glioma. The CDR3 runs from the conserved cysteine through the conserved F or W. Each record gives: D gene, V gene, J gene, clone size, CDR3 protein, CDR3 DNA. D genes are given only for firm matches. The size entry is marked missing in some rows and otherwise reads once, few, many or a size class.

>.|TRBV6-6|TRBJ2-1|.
CASRAQNYNEQFF
TGTGCCAGCAGAGCCCAAAACTACAATGAGCAGTTCTTC
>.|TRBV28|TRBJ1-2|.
CATILNPRYGYTF
TGTGCCACCATACTGAACCCCCGCTATGGCTACACCTTC
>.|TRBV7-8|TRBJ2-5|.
CASSLGGVRQETQYF
TGTGCCAGCAGCTTAGGGGGGGTTCGTCAAGAGACCCAGTACTTC
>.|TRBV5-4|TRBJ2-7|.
CASSRDSNEQYF
TGTGCCAGCAGCCGGGACTCCAACGAGCAGTACTTC
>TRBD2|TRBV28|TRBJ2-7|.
CASRPTSDYEQYF
TGTGCCAGCAGGCCGACTAGCGACTACGAGCAGTACTTC
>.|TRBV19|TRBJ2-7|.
CASSIGASYEQYF
TGTGCCAGTAGTATAGGCGCTAGTTACGAGCAGTACTTC
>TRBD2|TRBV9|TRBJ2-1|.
CASSVYSGRDNEQFF
TGTGCCAGCAGCGTGTATAGCGGGAGGGACAATGAGCAGTTCTTC
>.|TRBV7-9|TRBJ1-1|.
CASSLMGYTPNTEAFF
TGTGCCAGCAGCCTAATGGGGTATACCCCCAACACTGAAGCTTTCTTT
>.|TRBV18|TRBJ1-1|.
CASSPGAEAFF
TGTGCCAGCTCACCAGGGGCTGAAGCTTTCTTT
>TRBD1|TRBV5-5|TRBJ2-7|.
CASSRSLRLAGQGAYEQYF
TGTGCCAGCAGCCGCTCCCTACGCTTAGCGGGACAGGGGGCCTACGAGCAGTACTTC
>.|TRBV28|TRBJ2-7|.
CASSFPAGKPYEQYF
TGTGCCAGCAGTTTCCCTGCAGGGAAGCCTTACGAGCAGTACTTC
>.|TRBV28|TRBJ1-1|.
CASSLYSRPANTEAFF
TGTGCCAGCAGTTTATATAGTCGACCGGCGAACACTGAAGCTTTCTTT
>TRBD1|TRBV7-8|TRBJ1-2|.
CASSFVLGGQGYGYTF
TGTGCCAGCAGCTTTGTTCTCGGCGGACAGGGCTATGGCTACACCTTC
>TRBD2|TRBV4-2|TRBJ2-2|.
CASSQGEREWTGELFF
TGTGCCAGCAGCCAAGGGGAGCGGGAGTGGACCGGGGAGCTGTTTTTT
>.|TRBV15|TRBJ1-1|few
CATSGGRDTEAFF
TGTGCCACCAGCGGGGGGAGGGACACTGAAGCTTTCTTT
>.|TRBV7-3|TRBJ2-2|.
CASSLTAIGGNTGELFF
TGTGCCAGCAGCTTAACCGCCATCGGGGGGAACACCGGGGAGCTGTTTTTT
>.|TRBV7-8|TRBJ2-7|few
CASGRSYEQYF
TGTGCCAGCGGGAGATCCTACGAGCAGTACTTC
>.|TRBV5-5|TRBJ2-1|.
CASSLLGPRNEQFF
TGTGCCAGCAGCTTGTTAGGGCCCAGAAATGAGCAGTTCTTC
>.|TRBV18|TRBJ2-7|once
CASSRQPLTFEQYF
TGTGCCAGCTCGCGACAGCCTTTGACCTTCGAGCAGTACTTC
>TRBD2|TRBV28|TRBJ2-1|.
CASRGLAGDTEQFF
TGTGCCAGCAGAGGACTAGCGGGAGACACTGAGCAGTTCTTC
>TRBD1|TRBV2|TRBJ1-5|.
CASRRDRDQPQHF
TGTGCCAGCAGGAGGGACAGGGATCAGCCCCAGCATTTT
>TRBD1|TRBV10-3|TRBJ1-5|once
CAISEGQGQPQRF
TGTGCCATCAGTGAGGGACAGGGCCAGCCCCAGCGTTTT
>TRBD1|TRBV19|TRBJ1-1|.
CASSTAGTGVVNTEAFF
TGTGCCAGTAGTACCGCCGGGACAGGGGTGGTGAACACTGAAGCTTTCTTT
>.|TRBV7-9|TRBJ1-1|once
CASSLDRARNTEAFF
TGTGCCAGCAGCTTAGACAGGGCGCGGAACACTGAAGCTTTCTTT
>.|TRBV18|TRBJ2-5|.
CASSPGHQETQYF
TGTGCCAGCTCACCCGGACATCAAGAGACCCAGTACTTC
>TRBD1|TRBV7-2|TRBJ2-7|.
CASSLGGTVVVSYEQYF
TGTGCCAGCAGCTTAGGTGGGACAGTTGTTGTTTCCTACGAGCAGTACTTC
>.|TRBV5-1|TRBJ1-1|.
CASSFTGNTEAFF
TGCGCCAGCAGCTTTACAGGGAACACTGAAGCTTTCTTT
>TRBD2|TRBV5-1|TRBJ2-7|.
CASSSRLAGEQYF
TGCGCCAGCAGCTCCCGACTAGCAGGCGAGCAGTACTTC
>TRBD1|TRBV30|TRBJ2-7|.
CAWTDRVRDYEQYF
TGTGCCTGGACTGACAGGGTTCGGGACTACGAGCAGTACTTC
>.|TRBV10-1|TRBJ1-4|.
CASSESGEQGNEKLFF
TGCGCCAGCAGTGAGTCAGGGGAGCAAGGTAATGAAAAACTGTTTTTT
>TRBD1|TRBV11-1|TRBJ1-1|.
CASSPNLDRASEAFF
TGTGCCAGCAGCCCAAACCTCGACAGGGCAAGTGAAGCTTTCTTT
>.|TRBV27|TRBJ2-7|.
CASSPISGRHSYEQYF
TGTGCCAGCAGTCCTATAAGTGGGAGACACTCCTACGAGCAGTACTTC
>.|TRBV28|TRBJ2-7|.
CASSISTSSYEQYF
TGTGCCAGCAGCATCTCGACGAGCTCCTACGAGCAGTACTTC
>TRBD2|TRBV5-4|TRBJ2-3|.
CASSSGLAATGGDTQYF
TGTGCCAGCAGCTCGGGACTAGCGGCAACCGGTGGGGATACGCAGTATTTT
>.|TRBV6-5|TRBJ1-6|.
CASGRGLTYNSPLHF
TGTGCCAGCGGGCGGGGGCTCACCTATAATTCACCCCTCCACTTT
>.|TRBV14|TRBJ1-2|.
CASSQGAGIANYGYTF
TGTGCCAGCAGCCAAGGGGCAGGGATTGCAAACTATGGCTACACCTTC
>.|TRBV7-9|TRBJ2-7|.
CASRLLRADEQYF
TGTGCCAGCAGACTTCTCAGGGCCGACGAGCAGTACTTC
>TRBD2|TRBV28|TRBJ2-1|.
CASSLGRVVEQFF
TGTGCCAGCAGTTTAGGGAGGGTGGTTGAGCAGTTCTTC
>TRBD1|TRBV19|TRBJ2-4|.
CASSIARRGTTKNIQYF
TGTGCCAGTAGTATAGCCCGCAGGGGGACGACCAAAAACATTCAGTACTTC
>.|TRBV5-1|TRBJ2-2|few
CASSFVRTGELFF
TGCGCCAGCAGCTTCGTCCGCACCGGGGAGCTGTTTTTT
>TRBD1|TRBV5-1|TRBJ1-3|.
CASSRDSPGNTIYF
TGCGCCAGCAGCAGGGACAGTCCTGGAAACACCATATATTTT
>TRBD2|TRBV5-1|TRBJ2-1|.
CASSLTSGNHEQFF
TGCGCCAGCAGCTTAACTAGCGGGAACCATGAGCAGTTCTTC
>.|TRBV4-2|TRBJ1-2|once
CASSDPTGRDVSGYTF
TGTGCCAGCAGCGATCCGACGGGACGGGACGTCAGTGGCTACACCTTC
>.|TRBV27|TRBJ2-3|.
CASRVGTDTQYF
TGTGCCAGCAGGGTAGGGACAGATACGCAGTATTTT
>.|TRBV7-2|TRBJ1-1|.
CASSLFGWGTEAFF
TGTGCCAGCAGCTTATTTGGGTGGGGCACTGAAGCTTTCTTT
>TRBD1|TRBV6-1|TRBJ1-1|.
CAALGQGWTEAFF
TGTGCCGCCCTAGGACAGGGATGGACTGAAGCTTTCTTT
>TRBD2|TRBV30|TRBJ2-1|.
CAWSSTSGIFGEQFF
TGTGCCTGGAGCTCGACTAGCGGGATATTCGGTGAGCAGTTCTTC
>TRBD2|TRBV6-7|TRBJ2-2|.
CASSPATSGFANTGELFF
TGTGCCAGCAGTCCCGCGACTAGCGGGTTCGCGAACACCGGGGAGCTGTTTTTT
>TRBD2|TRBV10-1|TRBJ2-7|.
CASSPSGSFYEQYF
TGCGCCAGCAGTCCTAGCGGGAGTTTCTACGAGCAGTACTTC
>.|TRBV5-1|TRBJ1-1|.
CASSLGTESNTEAFF
TGCGCCAGCAGCTTGGGGACGGAATCGAACACTGAAGCTTTCTTT
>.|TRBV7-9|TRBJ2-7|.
CASSSVDSRTEQYF
TGTGCCAGCAGCTCGGTGGATAGCCGTACGGAGCAGTACTTC
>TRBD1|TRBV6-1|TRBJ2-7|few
CASSGDRGGYEQYF
TGTGCCAGCTCCGGGGACAGGGGTGGTTACGAGCAGTACTTC
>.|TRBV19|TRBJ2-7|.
CASSPAGYEQYF
TGTGCCAGTAGTCCGGCGGGATACGAGCAGTACTTC
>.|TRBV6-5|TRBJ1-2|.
CASSYRGDGYTF
TGTGCCAGCAGTTACCGGGGGGATGGCTACACCTTC
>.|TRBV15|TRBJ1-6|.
CATSRDSGAEGTPLHF
TGTGCCACCAGCAGAGATTCAGGAGCGGAGGGGACACCCCTCCACTTT